A selection of T cell receptor beta chains follows, all from one sample in a study of breast tumors, draining lymph nodes, adjacent tissues. TCRdb independently ran MiXCR on the multiplex PCR reads; one entry per CDR3 protein. The sample shows more than 20,000 distinct CDR3 sequences, roughly a quarter of them seen only once. What was sequenced was breast tumor tissue. These receptors originate from a female donor with breast cancer. Some clones in this sample may be carry-over from other donors' samples. Each CDR3 is given with its conserved first and last residue. Where a row states a size, it is once, few, many or the class of an expanded clone; other rows omit it.

size	J	V	CDR3
many	TRBJ2-5	TRBV5-6	CASSPGARGTQYF
many	TRBJ2-5	TRBV5-1	CASSLVGSETQYF
many	TRBJ2-3	TRBV29-1	CSVGQWDVYTQYF
many	TRBJ2-2	TRBV29-1	CSVPLGGNTGELFF
many	TRBJ2-5	TRBV6-6	CASSSSTGGRETQYF
many	TRBJ2-1	TRBV9	CASSAPTGVNEQFF
many	TRBJ2-1	TRBV2	CASSEKWEGAFEQFF
medium-sized	TRBJ2-7	TRBV10-2	CASGPSYEQYF
many	TRBJ2-2	TRBV6-2/TRBV6-3	CASSDPFSGTGGTGELFF
many	TRBJ2-1	TRBV11-2	CASSLDTGTFNEQFF
many	TRBJ1-4	TRBV19	CASSVAGTGANEKLFF
medium-sized	TRBJ2-7	TRBV20-1	CSAQGLAGLYEQYF
many	TRBJ1-3	TRBV28	CASSTRGSGNTIYF
many	TRBJ2-7	TRBV5-1	CASNIGQGAYEQYF
medium-sized	TRBJ2-3	TRBV7-3	CASSGGLAAGTDTQYF
many	TRBJ2-3	TRBV20-1	CSARAASGMPSTDTQYF
many	TRBJ2-5	TRBV20-1	CSIERGPSQETQYF
many	TRBJ1-2	TRBV2	CASSEATGESMGYTF
NA	TRBJ1-2	TRBV5-6	CASSLSLSGVPSFHYNYGYTF